The entry below gives a single TCR beta chain sequence along with its context. Its antigen is still unknown. TCRB transcripts that were expressed got sequenced, as all of the isolated RNA had been reverse transcribed. Average reads for naive, central memory and regulatory T cell samples were about 3.57 million. Measured with immunoSEQ multiplex PCR; TCRdb has only the in-frame clones, and not every one. The sample holds 400,000 to 550,000 clones, about an eighth seen once. Markers CD45RO/CCR7/CD25/CD127/CD95/CD27 served to sort CD4+ naive, central memory, regulatory and stem cell-like memory cells. These data belong to a study of beta chain features in type 1 diabetes. Findings of the study overall: Among patients, naive, central memory and Treg TCRB repertoires appeared more similar than among healthy donors. TCRB CDR3s from Type 1 diabetes patients were moderately but significantly shorter in all four CD4+ subsets.

Trimming removed 7 bases from V and 3 bases from J, with 14 bases in between. The CDR3 has 13 amino acids. CDR1 and CDR2 from the germline V gene are SQVTM and ANQGSEA. The origin of this receptor is a woman between 18 and 30 years old in good health. The chain couples TRBV29-1 to TRBJ2-3, with D tentatively TRBD1 or TRBD2 (5 bases each). The sequenced sample was naive CD4+ T cells from blood. CDR3 residues: CSASGRGTDTQYF. The CDR3 nucleotides read TGCAGCGCTTCAGGGAGAGGAACAGATACGCAGTATTTT.